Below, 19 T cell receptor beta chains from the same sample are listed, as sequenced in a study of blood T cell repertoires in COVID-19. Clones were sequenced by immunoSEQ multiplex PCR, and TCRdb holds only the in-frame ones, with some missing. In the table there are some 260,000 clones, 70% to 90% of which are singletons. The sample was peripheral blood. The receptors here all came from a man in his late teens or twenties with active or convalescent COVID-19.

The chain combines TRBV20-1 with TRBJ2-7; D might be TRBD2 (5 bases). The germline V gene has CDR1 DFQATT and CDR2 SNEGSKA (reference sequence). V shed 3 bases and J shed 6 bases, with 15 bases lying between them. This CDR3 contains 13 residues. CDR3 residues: CSASWRRVSEQYF. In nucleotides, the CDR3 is TGCAGTGCTAGTTGGAGGCGGGTCTCCGAGCAGTACTTC.

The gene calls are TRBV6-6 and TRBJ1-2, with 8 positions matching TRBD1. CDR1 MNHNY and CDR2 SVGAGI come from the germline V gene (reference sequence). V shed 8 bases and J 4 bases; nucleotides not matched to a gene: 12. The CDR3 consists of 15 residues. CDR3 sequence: CASLRGQGASYGYTF. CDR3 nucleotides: TGTGCCAGCCTAAGGGGGCAGGGGGCCAGCTATGGCTACACCTTC.

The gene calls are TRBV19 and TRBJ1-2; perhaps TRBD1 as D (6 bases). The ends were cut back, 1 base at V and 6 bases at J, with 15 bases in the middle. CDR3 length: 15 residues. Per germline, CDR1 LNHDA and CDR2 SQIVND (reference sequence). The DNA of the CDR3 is TGTGCCAGTAGTATAGTTAAAGGAAGGGGGAATGGCTACACCTTC. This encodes CASSIVKGRGNGYTF.

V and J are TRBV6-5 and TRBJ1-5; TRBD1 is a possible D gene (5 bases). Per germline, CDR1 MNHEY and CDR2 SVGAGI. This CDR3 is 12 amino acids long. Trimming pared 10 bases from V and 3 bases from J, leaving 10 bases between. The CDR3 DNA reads TGTGCCATTTCAGGGATCAATCAGCCCCAGCATTTT. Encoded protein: CAISGINQPQHF.

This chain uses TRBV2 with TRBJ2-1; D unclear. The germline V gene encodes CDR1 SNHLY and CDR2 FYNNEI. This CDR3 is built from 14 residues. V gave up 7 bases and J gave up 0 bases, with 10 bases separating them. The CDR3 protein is CASKDGGSYNEQFF. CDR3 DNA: TGTGCCAGCAAAGACGGCGGCTCCTACAATGAGCAGTTCTTC.

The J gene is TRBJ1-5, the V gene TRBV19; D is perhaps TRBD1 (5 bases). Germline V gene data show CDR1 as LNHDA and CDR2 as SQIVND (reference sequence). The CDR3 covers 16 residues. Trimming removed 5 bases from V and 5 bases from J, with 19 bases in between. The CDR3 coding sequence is TGTGCCAGTAGTCCGCGGGACGGCAAAGGTTATCAGCCCCAGCATTTT. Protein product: CASSPRDGKGYQPQHF.

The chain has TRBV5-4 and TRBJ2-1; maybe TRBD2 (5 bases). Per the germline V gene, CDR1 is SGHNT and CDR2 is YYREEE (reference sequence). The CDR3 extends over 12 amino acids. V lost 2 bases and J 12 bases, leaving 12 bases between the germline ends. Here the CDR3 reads CASSFEGWGQFF. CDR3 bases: TGTGCCAGCAGCTTCGAGGGTTGGGGGCAGTTCTTC.

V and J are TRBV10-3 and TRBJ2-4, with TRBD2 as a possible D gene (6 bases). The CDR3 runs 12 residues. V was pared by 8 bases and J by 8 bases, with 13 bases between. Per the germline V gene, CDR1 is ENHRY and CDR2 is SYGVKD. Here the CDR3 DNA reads TGTGCCATCGGGGGGATCGGGGACATTCAGTACTTC. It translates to CAIGGIGDIQYF.

The CDR3 sequence: CASSPKTSSSYEQYF. In DNA form, the CDR3 reads TGCGCCAGCAGCCCTAAGACTAGCAGCTCCTACGAGCAGTACTTC. This chain uses TRBV5-1 with TRBJ2-7; 7 nucleotides match TRBD2. The V and J ends lost 4 bases and 0 bases, in that order; junction bases with no gene match: 7. This CDR3 is 15 amino acids long. Germline CDR1 is SGHRS and CDR2 is YFSETQ.

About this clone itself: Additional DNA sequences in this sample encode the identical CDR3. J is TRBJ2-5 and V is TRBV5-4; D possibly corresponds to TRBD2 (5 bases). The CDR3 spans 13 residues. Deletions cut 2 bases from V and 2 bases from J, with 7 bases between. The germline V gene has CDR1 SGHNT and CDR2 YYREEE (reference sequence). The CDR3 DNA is TGTGCCAGCAGCTTTAGAGGGCAAGAGACCCAGTACTTC. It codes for CASSFRGQETQYF.

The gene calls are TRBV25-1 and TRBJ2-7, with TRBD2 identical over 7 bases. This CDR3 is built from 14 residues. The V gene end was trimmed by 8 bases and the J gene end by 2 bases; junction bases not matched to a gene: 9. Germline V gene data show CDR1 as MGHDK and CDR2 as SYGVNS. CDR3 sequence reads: CASGSGDYPYEQYF. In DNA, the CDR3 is TGTGCCAGCGGTTCTGGGGACTACCCCTACGAGCAGTACTTC.

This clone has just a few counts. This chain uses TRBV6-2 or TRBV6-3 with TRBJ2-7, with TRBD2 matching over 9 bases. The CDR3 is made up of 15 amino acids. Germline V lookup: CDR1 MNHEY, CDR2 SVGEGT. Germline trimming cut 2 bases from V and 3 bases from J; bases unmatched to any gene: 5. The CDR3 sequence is CASSYGLAGSYEQYF. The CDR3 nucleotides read TGTGCCAGCAGTTACGGTCTAGCGGGAAGCTACGAGCAGTACTTC.

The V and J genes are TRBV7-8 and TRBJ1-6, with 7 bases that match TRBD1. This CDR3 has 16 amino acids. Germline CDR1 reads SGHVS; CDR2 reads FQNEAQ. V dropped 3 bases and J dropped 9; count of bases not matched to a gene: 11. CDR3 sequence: CASSFRGGQDGSPLHF. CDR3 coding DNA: TGTGCCAGCAGCTTCAGAGGGGGCCAGGACGGTTCACCCCTCCACTTT.

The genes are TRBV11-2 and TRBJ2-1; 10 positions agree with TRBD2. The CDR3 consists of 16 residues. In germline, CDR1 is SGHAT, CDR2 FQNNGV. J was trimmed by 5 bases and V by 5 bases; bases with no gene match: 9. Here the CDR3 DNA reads TGTGCCAGCAGCAATTGGCTAGCGGGAGCAGACAATGAGCAGTTCTTC. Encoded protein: CASSNWLAGADNEQFF.

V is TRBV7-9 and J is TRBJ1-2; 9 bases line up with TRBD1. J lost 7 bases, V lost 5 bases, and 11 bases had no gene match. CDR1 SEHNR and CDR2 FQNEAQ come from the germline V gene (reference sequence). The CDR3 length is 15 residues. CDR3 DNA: TGTGCCAGCAGCACCGCGACAGGGGGAGGTGGTGGCTACACCTTC. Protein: CASSTATGGGGGYTF.

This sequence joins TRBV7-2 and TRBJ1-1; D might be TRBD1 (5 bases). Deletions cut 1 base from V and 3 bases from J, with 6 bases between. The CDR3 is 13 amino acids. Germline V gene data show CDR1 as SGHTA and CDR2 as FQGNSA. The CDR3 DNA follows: TGTGCCAGCAGCTTAGTCAGGGACACTGAAGCTTTCTTT. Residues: CASSLVRDTEAFF.

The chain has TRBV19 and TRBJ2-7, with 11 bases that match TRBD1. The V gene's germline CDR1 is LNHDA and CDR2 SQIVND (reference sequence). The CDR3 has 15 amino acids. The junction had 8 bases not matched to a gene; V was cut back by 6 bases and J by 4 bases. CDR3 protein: CASREGQGDRYEQYF. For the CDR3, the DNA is TGTGCCAGTAGGGAGGGACAGGGGGACCGATACGAGCAGTACTTC.

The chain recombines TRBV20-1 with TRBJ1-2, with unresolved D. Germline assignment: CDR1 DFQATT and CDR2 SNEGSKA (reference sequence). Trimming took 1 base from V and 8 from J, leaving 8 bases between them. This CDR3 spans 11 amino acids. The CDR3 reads CSARGQDGYTF. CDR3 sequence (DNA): TGCAGTGCTAGAGGACAAGACGGCTACACCTTC.

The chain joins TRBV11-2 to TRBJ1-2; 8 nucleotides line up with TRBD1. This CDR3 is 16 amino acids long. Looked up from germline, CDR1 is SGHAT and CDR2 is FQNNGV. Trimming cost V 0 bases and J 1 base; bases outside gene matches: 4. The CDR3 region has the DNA TGTGCCAGCAGCTTAGATATGGACAGGGTTAACTATGGCTACACCTTC. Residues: CASSLDMDRVNYGYTF.